The sequence of this TCR beta chain was determined in a study of T cell responses to AZD1222 COVID-19 vaccine. With regard to this clone: Its antigen is as yet unknown.

Study-wide results and limits: At study baseline, merely roughly 6 AZD1222 recipients were seropositive. Mostly white British, mostly female donors; authors suggested clonal diversity may be underestimated. Repertoire collection took place solely once the T cell response had peaked. Reports indicate that nearly half of spike-specific TCRs are directed at unmutated variant regions.

There are 17 residues in the CDR3. TCRdb keeps only in-frame clones here, not all; method: immunoSEQ multiplex PCR. The data contain about 180,000 clones, roughly 87% of them singletons. The sequence came from an adult in good health. This rearrangement joins TRBV21-1 to TRBJ2-7; TRBD1, the table's D call, was not compared with the DNA. TRBV21-1 is a pseudogene locus. Here the sequenced sample was peripheral blood, taken on day 0 of AZD1222 vaccination. The CDR3 reads CASSKSTGHPACYEQYF. In DNA, the CDR3 is TGTGCCAGCAGCAAATCGACCGGACACCCGGCGTGCTACGAGCAGTACTTC.